These 11 T cell receptor beta chains share one sample of origin, sequenced in a study of CD8 T cells in ankylosing spondylitis. TCRdb re-called the 5' RACE reads with MiXCR, one entry per CDR3 protein. This repertoire shows fewer than 200,000 distinct CDR3 sequences, around a sixth found once; its top ten account for 4.3%. Sequencing was done on a sample of blood, either unsorted or a sorted T cell fraction (not recorded which). Receptor source: a male donor under 30 with ankylosing spondylitis or in good health (not recorded which).

This clonotype was recorded at least ten times. This rearrangement joins TRBV15 to TRBJ1-2; unclear D gene. The germline V gene encodes CDR1 LNHNV and CDR2 YYDKDF (reference sequence). The V and J ends lost 1 base and 4 bases respectively, with 7 bases between them. This CDR3 has 13 amino acids. The CDR3 protein is CATSRGRTYGYTF. Written as DNA, the CDR3 is TGTGCCACCAGCAGAGGCAGAACCTATGGCTACACCTTC. The full variable domain, with the rest looked up from reference TRBV15 and TRBJ1-2, is DAMVIQNPRYQVTQFGKPVTLSCSQTLNHNVMYWYQQKSSQAPKLLFHYYDKDFNNEADTPDNFQSRRPNTSFCFLDIRSPGLGDTAMYLCATSRGRTYGYTFGSGTRLTVV.

This clonotype appeared a single time. The rearrangement links TRBV6-6 to TRBJ2-1, with D perhaps TRBD1 (7 bases). V lost 10 bases, J lost 8 bases, and 21 bases lay in between. This CDR3 region has 14 residues. Germline CDR1 MNHNY, CDR2 SVGAGI (reference sequence). The CDR3 DNA is TGTGCCACCCAGGGGGGTCAAGGGTTCGATGAGCAGTTCTTC. Its protein is CATQGGQGFDEQFF.

This clonotype was seen many times. V gene TRBV29-1 combines with J gene TRBJ2-3; D not certain. The CDR3 covers 11 residues. CDR1 SQVTM and CDR2 ANQGSEA come from the germline V gene. The germline V and J ends were trimmed by 3 bases and 6 bases, with 7 bases remaining between them. The DNA for the CDR3 is TGCAGCGTTGATGTTAGGGATACGCAGTATTTT. It is translated as CSVDVRDTQYF.

This clonotype appeared a few times. J is TRBJ2-7 and V is TRBV7-9; TRBD2 matches at 11 bases. CDR1 and CDR2 from the germline V gene are SEHNR and FQNEAQ (reference sequence). J was trimmed by 4 bases and V by 5 bases; bases with no gene match: 10. The CDR3 is 16 residues long. The DNA of the CDR3 is TGTGCCAGCAGCCTATATAGCGGGAGGGCCAGTTACGAGCAGTACTTC. Protein sequence: CASSLYSGRASYEQYF. The full variable domain, completed using reference TRBV7-9 and TRBJ2-7, is DTGVSQNPRHKITKRGQNVTFRCDPISEHNRLYWYRQTLGQGPEFLTYFQNEAQLEKSRLLSDRFSAERPKGSFSTLEIQRTEQGDSAMYLCASSLYSGRASYEQYFGPGTRLTVT.

This clonotype was counted many times. The chain couples TRBV2 to TRBJ2-1, with D unclear. This CDR3 has 14 residues. The V gene's germline CDR1 is SNHLY and CDR2 FYNNEI. Trimming cost V 7 bases and J 3 bases, with 13 bases left between them. CDR3: CASKGPELYNEQFF. The CDR3 coding sequence is TGTGCCAGCAAGGGTCCGGAACTCTACAATGAGCAGTTCTTC.

There are many counts of this clonotype. The V gene is TRBV20-1, the J gene TRBJ1-2; 9 positions agree with TRBD1. V was clipped by 6 bases and J by 5 bases; unmatched bases: 7. Germline V gene data show CDR1 as DFQATT and CDR2 as SNEGSKA (reference sequence). The CDR3 contains 13 residues. CDR3 nucleotide sequence: TGCAGTGCCCCAGGACAGGGGAGTTATGGCTACACCTTC. Its translation is CSAPGQGSYGYTF.

This clonotype was recorded at least ten times. CDR3 protein: CASSEAGGPYEQFF. Here the CDR3 DNA reads TGTGCCAGCAGTGAAGCGGGAGGGCCGTATGAGCAGTTCTTC. This chain joins TRBV6-4 and TRBJ2-1; 10 nucleotides align to TRBD2. Germline loops: CDR1 MRHNA, CDR2 SNTAGT. The V and J ends lost 3 bases and 8 bases, in that order; junction bases with no gene match: 4. The CDR3 length is 14 residues.

This clonotype was counted ten times or more. The chain joins TRBV10-3 to TRBJ2-2; tentatively, D is TRBD1 (5 bases). This CDR3 contains 12 residues. Germline values: CDR1 ENHRY, CDR2 SYGVKD. With 11 bases removed from V and 6 bases from J, the gap between germline ends came to 13 bases. CDR3 region: CAVGDRAGELFF. CDR3 DNA: TGTGCCGTAGGGGATCGGGCCGGGGAGCTGTTTTTT.

This clonotype showed up many times. This chain connects TRBV11-2 to TRBJ2-3; 9 bases align to TRBD2. V lost 3 bases to trimming and J lost 3 bases; unmatched junction nucleotides: 1. Germline-derived CDR1 and CDR2 are SGHAT and FQNNGV. The CDR3 sequence is 14 residues long. Here the CDR3 DNA reads TGTGCCAGCAGCTTGGGACTAGCTACAGATACGCAGTATTTT. It codes for CASSLGLATDTQYF.

This clonotype was observed many times. The V and J genes are TRBV12-3 or TRBV12-4 and TRBJ2-5; 7 nucleotides agree with TRBD2. The junction had 3 bases not matched to a gene; V was cut back by 7 bases and J by 4 bases. CDR3 size: 12 residues. In DNA, the CDR3 is TGTGCCAGCACCTGGACTAGAGAGACCCAGTACTTC. As protein: CASTWTRETQYF.

This clonotype was found many times. The chain carries TRBV19 and TRBJ1-5, with unresolved D. CDR1 and CDR2 (germline): LNHDA, SQIVND (reference sequence). This CDR3 region has 15 residues. V lost 1 base and J lost 6, with 13 bases in between. The CDR3 DNA is TGTGCCAGTAGTATAGGTGACGTCAAGAGTCAGCCCCAGCATTTT. Residues: CASSIGDVKSQPQHF.